This TCR beta chain originates from a study of radiotherapy plus CTLA-4 blockade in lung cancer. Background on the study: Among patients, 15% to 20% showed objective responses, and 30% to 35% had disease control.

Whole-study results and caveats: An expansion of tumor-derived TCR clones occurred in blood after radiotherapy plus ipilimumab.

Comments on this clone: Its antigen is undetermined.

The data were produced by immunoSEQ multiplex PCR, yet TCRdb's version contains in-frame clones alone and is incomplete. This sample carries 80,000 or so clones, around 78% of them seen once, and the ten largest clones take 4%. Germline CDR1 SNHLY, CDR2 FYNNEI. V gave up 6 bases and J gave up 7 bases, with 18 bases separating them. The CDR3 consists of 15 residues. This specimen consisted of peripheral blood, obtained from a patient treated with radiotherapy plus ipilimumab. The origin of this receptor is a human donor with non-small cell lung cancer who had a partial response to radiotherapy plus ipilimumab. Some clones in this sample may be carry-over from other donors' samples. J is TRBJ1-4 and V is TRBV2, with D perhaps TRBD1 (6 bases). CDR3 region: CASSAQGLSAEKLFF. CDR3 nucleotides: TGTGCCAGCAGCGCCCAGGGGCTATCGGCTGAAAAACTGTTTTTT. The complete variable domain, with remaining parts taken from reference TRBV2 and TRBJ1-4, reads EPEVTQTPSHQVTQMGQEVILRCVPISNHLYFYWYRQILGQKVEFLVSFYNNEISEKSEIFDDQFSVERPDGSNFTLKIRSTKLEDSAMYFCASSAQGLSAEKLFFGSGTQLSVL.